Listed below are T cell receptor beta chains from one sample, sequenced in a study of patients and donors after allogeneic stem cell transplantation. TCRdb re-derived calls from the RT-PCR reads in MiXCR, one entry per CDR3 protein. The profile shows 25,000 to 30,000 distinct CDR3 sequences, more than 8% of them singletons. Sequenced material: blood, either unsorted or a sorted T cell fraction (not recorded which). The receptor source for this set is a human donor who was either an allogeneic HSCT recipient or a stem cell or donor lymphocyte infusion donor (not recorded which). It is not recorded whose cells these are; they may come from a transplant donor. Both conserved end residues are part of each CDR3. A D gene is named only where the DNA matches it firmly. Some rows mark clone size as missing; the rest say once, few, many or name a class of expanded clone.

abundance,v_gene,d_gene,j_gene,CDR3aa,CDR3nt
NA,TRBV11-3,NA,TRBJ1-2,CASSLESGNTLTTF,TGTGCCAGCAGCTTAGAATCCGGGAATACGCTAACCACCTTC
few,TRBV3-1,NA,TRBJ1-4,CASSPHTMGNEKLFF,TGTGCCAGCAGCCCCCATACTATGGGGAATGAAAAACTGTTTTTT
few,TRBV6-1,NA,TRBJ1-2,CASSLTGTTASGYTF,TGTGCCAGCAGCCTTACCGGGACAACAGCCTCTGGCTACACCTTC
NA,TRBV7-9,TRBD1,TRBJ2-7,CASSRQGPYEQYF,TGTGCCAGCAGCCGACAGGGCCCCTACGAGCAGTACTTC
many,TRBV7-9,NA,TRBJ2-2,CASSLAGALRTGELFF,TGTGCCAGCAGCTTAGCCGGGGCACTTAGGACCGGGGAGCTGTTTTTT
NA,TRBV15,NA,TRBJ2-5,CATSRDRLRETQYF,TGTGCCACCAGCAGAGATCGACTGAGAGAGACCCAGTACTTC
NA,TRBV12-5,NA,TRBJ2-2,CASGSDTNTGELFF,TGTGCTAGTGGTAGCGACACGAACACCGGGGAGCTGTTTTTT
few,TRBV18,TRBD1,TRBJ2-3,CASSPYRGRLGTDTQYF,TGTGCCAGCTCACCTTACAGGGGGCGGTTAGGCACAGATACGCAGTATTTT
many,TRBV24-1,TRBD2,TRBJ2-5,CATSGMGLAPRETQYF,TGTGCCACCAGTGGGATGGGACTAGCACCCCGGGAGACCCAGTACTTC
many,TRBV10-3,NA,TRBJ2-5,CAISESGGHSETQYF,TGTGCCATCAGTGAGTCTGGGGGGCATTCAGAGACCCAGTACTTC
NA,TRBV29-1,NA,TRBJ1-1,CSADPKVRTEAFF,TGCAGCGCTGACCCAAAAGTTCGGACTGAAGCTTTCTTT
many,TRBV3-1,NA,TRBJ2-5,CASSQGWVAQETQYF,TGTGCCAGCAGCCAAGGTTGGGTAGCCCAAGAGACCCAGTACTTC
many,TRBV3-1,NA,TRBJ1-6,CASSLGSIGVYNSPLHF,TGTGCCAGCAGCCTAGGATCAATAGGCGTGTATAATTCACCCCTCCACTTT
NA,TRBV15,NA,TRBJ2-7,CATSRGRLFTGAEQYF,TGTGCCACCAGCAGAGGGCGGCTATTTACCGGCGCCGAGCAGTACTTC
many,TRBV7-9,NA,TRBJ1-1,CASRLNPNTEAFF,TGTGCCAGCAGACTAAACCCGAACACTGAAGCTTTCTTT
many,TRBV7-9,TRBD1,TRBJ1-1,CASRSRQGASTEAFF,TGTGCCAGCAGATCCCGACAGGGGGCAAGCACTGAAGCTTTCTTT
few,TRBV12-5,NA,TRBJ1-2,CASGLGQGYTF,TGTGCTAGTGGTCTCGGACAGGGCTACACCTTC
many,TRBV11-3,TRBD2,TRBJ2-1,CASSLDGTSAYNEQFF,TGTGCCAGCAGCTTAGACGGGACTAGCGCCTACAATGAGCAGTTCTTC
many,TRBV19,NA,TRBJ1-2,CASSIMGRGYTF,TGTGCCAGTAGTATAATGGGACGGGGCTACACCTTC
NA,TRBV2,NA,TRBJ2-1,CATRQASSYNEQFF,TGTGCCACCCGACAGGCGAGCTCCTACAATGAGCAGTTCTTC
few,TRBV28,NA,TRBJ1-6,CASQPPHDPNSPHYF,TGTGCCAGCCAACCCCCCCACGACCCGAATTCACCCCACTACTTT
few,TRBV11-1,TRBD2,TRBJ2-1,CASSLDGRAGVRNEQFF,TGTGCCAGCAGCTTAGACGGGAGGGCCGGGGTTAGGAATGAGCAGTTCTTC
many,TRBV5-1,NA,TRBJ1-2,CASSSDLYYGYTF,TGCGCCAGCAGTTCCGACCTTTACTATGGCTACACCTTC
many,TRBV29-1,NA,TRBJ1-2,CSVNSNYGYTF,TGCAGCGTTAACAGTAACTATGGCTACACCTTC
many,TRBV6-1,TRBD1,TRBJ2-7,CASGAPGTGDWEQYF,TGTGCCAGCGGGGCCCCCGGGACAGGGGATTGGGAGCAGTACTTC
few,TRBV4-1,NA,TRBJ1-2,CASSPRDTLYGYTF,TGCGCCAGCAGCCCCCGGGACACCTTGTATGGCTACACCTTC
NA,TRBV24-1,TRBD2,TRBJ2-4,CATRPRRGAFLAKNIQYF,TGTGCCACCAGGCCCCGGCGGGGGGCCTTTCTAGCCAAAAACATTCAGTACTTC
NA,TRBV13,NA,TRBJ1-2,CASSKDSFYGYTF,TGTGCCAGCAGCAAGGACAGCTTCTATGGCTACACCTTC
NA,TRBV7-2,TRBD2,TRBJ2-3,CASSPGLEAQYF,TGTGCCAGCAGCCCCGGACTAGAGGCGCAGTATTTT
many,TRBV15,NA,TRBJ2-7,CATSRGPYEQYF,TGTGCCACCAGCAGAGGGCCCTACGAGCAGTACTTC
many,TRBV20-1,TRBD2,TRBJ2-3,CSAGGSGTLNRDTQYF,TGCAGTGCTGGGGGTAGCGGGACCTTGAATAGAGATACGCAGTATTTT
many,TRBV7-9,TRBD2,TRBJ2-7,CASSLGRGDEQYF,TGTGCCAGCAGCTTGGGGCGGGGGGACGAGCAGTACTTC
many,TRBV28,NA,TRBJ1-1,CASRLVNTEAFF,TGTGCCAGCAGGCTCGTGAACACTGAAGCTTTCTTT